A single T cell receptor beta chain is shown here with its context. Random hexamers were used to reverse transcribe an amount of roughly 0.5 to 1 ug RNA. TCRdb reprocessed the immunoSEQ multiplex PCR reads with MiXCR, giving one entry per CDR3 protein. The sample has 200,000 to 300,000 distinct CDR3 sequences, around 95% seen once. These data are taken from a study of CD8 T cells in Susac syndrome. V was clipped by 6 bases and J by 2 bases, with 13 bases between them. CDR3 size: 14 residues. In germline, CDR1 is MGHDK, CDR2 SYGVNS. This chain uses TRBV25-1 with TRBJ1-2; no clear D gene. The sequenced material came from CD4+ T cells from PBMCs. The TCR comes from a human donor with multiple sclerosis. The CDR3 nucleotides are TGTGCCAGCAGAAAGGACGGGGAAAACTATGGCTACACCTTC. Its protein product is CASRKDGENYGYTF.